Sequencing of this T cell receptor beta chain was carried out in a study of regulatory T cells in long-lasting Graves disease. Library construction for TCR beta used iRepertoire HTBI primers and Arm-PCR of CDR3 regions. TCRdb re-analysed the multiplex PCR reads in MiXCR, keeping a single row per CDR3 protein. The sample carries 300,000 to 350,000 distinct CDR3 sequences, roughly 21% recorded once. The time point is: persistent/refractory GD, antithyroid drugs over 5 years with positive TRAb. Extracted PBMC RNA gave rise to the TCR library. As for this clonotype: Its antigen is still unknown.

CDR3 length: 15 residues. Trimming cost V 5 bases and J 2 bases; bases outside gene matches: 6. Notes on the study in general: Persistent disease was characterized by preferential usage of TRBV28, TRBJ1-2 and TRBJ2-5.

The sample in question was peripheral blood mononuclear cells (PBMCs), obtained when the disease was refractory, from a patient treated with antithyroid drugs. This sequence was found in a female donor with Graves disease. The chain uses TRBV12-3 or TRBV12-4 and TRBJ2-3, with 8 bases fitting TRBD2. For the CDR3, the DNA is TGTGCCAGCAGTCGAACTAGCGGACCCACAGATACGCAGTATTTT. It translates to CASSRTSGPTDTQYF.